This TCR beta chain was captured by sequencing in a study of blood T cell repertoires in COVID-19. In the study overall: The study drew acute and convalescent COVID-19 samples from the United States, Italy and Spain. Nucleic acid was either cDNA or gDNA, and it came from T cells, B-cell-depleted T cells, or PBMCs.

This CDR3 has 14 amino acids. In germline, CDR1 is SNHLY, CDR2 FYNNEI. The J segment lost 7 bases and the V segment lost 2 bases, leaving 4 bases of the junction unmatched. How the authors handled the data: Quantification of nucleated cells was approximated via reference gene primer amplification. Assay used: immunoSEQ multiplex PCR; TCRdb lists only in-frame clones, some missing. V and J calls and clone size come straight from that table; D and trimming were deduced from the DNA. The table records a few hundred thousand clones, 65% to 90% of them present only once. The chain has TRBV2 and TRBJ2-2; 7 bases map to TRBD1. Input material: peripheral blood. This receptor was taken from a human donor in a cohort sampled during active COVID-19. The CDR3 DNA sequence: TGTGCCAGCAGTGAAAGAGGGGGCGGCGGGGAGCTGTTTTTT. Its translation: CASSERGGGGELFF.